The 2 T cell receptor beta chains presented below share a single source sample, sequenced in a study of cytomegalovirus exposure and HLA in healthy donors (dated by TCRdb to about 2017). Receptor libraries were prepared by the immunoSEQ multiplex PCR assay. A mixture of 60 forward primers for TCR Vbeta segments and 13 reverse primers for TCR Jbeta segments was used in the multiplex PCR. The immuneACCESS repertoire file appears here via TCRdb, limited to in-frame rearrangements. These files lack a portion of the clones; in checked studies, under half of the deficit traces to unresolved V genes, and the cause of the others is not known. The sample yields about 150,000 clones; approximately 80% were counted once. In total, the top ten clones hold 1.5% to 2% of the sample. Input material: PBMCs. These receptors were taken from a woman aged 35 to 49 in good health and CMV-seronegative.

This sequence joins TRBV27 and TRBJ1-2; 10 nucleotides align to TRBD1. This CDR3 region has 16 residues. CDR1 is MNHEY, CDR2 SMNVEV, per germline (reference sequence). J was trimmed by 7 bases and V by 7 bases; bases with no gene match: 15. The CDR3 spells CASIIHLDRGYGGYTF. In nucleotides, the CDR3 is TGTGCCAGCATTATTCACCTGGACAGGGGGTACGGTGGCTACACCTTC.

The rearrangement links TRBV25-1 to TRBJ2-1, with 11 bases matching TRBD2. Trimming cost V 3 bases and J 6 bases; bases outside gene matches: 7. This CDR3 is 16 amino acids long. Germline assignment: CDR1 MGHDK and CDR2 SYGVNS. CDR3 sequence reads: CASSDRTSGPSNEQFF. The CDR3 DNA reads TGTGCCAGCAGTGACAGGACTAGCGGGCCGTCCAATGAGCAGTTCTTC.